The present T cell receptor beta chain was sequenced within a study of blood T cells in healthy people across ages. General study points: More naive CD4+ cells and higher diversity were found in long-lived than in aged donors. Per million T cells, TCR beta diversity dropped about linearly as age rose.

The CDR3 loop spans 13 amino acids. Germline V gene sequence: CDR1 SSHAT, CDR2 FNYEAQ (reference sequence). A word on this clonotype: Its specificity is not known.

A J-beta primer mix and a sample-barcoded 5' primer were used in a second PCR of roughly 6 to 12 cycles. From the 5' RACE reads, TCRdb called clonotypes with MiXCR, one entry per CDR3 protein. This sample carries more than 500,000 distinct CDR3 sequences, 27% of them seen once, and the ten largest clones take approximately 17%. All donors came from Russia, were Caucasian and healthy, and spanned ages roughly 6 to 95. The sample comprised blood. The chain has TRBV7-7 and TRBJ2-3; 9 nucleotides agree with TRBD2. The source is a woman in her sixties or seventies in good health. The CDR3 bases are TGTGCTTCAGGGACTAGCCGTGCAGATACGCAGTATTTT. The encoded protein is CASGTSRADTQYF.